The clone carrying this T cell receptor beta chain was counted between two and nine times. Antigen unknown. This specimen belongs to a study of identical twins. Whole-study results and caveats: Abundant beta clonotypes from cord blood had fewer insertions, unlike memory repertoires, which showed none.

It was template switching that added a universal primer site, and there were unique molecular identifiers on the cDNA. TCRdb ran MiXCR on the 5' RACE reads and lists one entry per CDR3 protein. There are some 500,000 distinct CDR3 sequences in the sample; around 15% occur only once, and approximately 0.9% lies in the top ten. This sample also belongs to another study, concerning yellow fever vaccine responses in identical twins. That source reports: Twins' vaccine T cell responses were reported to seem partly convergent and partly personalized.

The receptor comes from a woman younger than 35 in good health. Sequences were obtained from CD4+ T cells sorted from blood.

Here the CDR3 reads CASSQDLGGGGASYNEQFF. DNA for the CDR3: TGTGCCAGCAGCCAAGATCTTGGTGGCGGGGGGGCCTCCTACAATGAGCAGTTCTTC. This rearrangement joins TRBV3-1 to TRBJ2-1, with 9 positions matching TRBD2. Germline values: CDR1 LGHDT, CDR2 YNNKEL (reference sequence). This CDR3 is built from 19 residues. V lost 0 bases to trimming and J lost 0 bases; unmatched junction nucleotides: 9.